This TCR beta chain was sequenced in a study of T cell responses to AZD1222 COVID-19 vaccine. This CDR3 has 16 residues. In germline, CDR1 is SGHAT, CDR2 FQDESV (reference sequence). V lost 2 bases to trimming and J lost 4 bases; unmatched junction nucleotides: 5. TCRdb keeps only in-frame clones here, not all; method: immunoSEQ multiplex PCR. The sample lists around 130,000 clones, about 90% occurring once. This chain uses TRBV11-1 with TRBJ1-1, with TRBD1 matching over 12 bases. The sequence was collected from an adult who received the MenACWY meningococcal vaccine as a control. Sequenced material: peripheral blood, taken 28 days after the second dose of the MenACWY control vaccine. The CDR3 region is CASSLMGQGAITEAFF. In nucleotides, the CDR3 is TGTGCCAGCAGCTTAATGGGACAGGGGGCGATCACTGAAGCTTTCTTT.